Each of the 29 T cell receptor beta chains below was sequenced from the same sample in a study of cytomegalovirus exposure and HLA in healthy donors. 60 Vbeta and 13 Jbeta primers were used in PCR. TCRdb's copy holds only in-frame clones and misses some; the assay was immunoSEQ multiplex PCR. The sample contains fewer than 200,000 clones, roughly 76% of which appear only once. The specimen sequenced was PBMCs. These receptors all come from a male donor in good health and CMV-seronegative.

V usage is TRBV7-9 and J usage is TRBJ2-3, with a tentative D call TRBD1 (6 bases). Germline V gene lookup returns CDR1 SEHNR and CDR2 FQNEAQ (reference sequence). The CDR3 sequence is 15 residues long. V was trimmed by 5 bases and J by 2 bases, leaving 14 bases between them. The CDR3 loop is CASSPGTPDTDTQYF. CDR3 sequence (DNA): TGTGCCAGCAGCCCGGGGACACCTGACACAGATACGCAGTATTTT.

The chain couples TRBV19 to TRBJ2-1; 7 bases map to TRBD1. The germline V gene has CDR1 LNHDA and CDR2 SQIVND (reference sequence). J lost 4 bases, V lost 7 bases, and 10 bases had no gene match. The length of the CDR3 is 15 residues. The CDR3 protein is CASTIEGQPYNEQFF. CDR3 DNA: TGTGCCAGTACCATTGAGGGACAGCCTTACAATGAGCAGTTCTTC.

The chain joins TRBV6-1 to TRBJ1-5; D gene unclear. Trimming cost V 3 bases and J 4 bases, with 16 bases left between them. The CDR3 spans 16 residues. Germline CDR1 is MNHNS and CDR2 is SASEGT. The CDR3 DNA sequence: TGTGCCAGCAGTGATTTTGGCAGAGGTGGTAATCAGCCCCAGCATTTT. It is translated as CASSDFGRGGNQPQHF.

CDR3 DNA: TGTGCCAGCAGCCTTGGGGGGGCTGGAAACACCATATATTTT. It codes for CASSLGGAGNTIYF. The rearrangement joins TRBV5-5 to TRBJ1-3, with D possibly matching TRBD1 (5 bases). Germline V gene lookup returns CDR1 SGHKS and CDR2 YYEKEE (reference sequence). CDR3 length: 14 amino acids. The V gene lost 4 bases and the J gene lost 2 bases, with 10 bases spanning the gap.

CDR3 DNA sequence: TGTGCCAGCAGCCCGCGGGGTAGCGGGGGCGCGGACATTCAGTACTTC. It encodes CASSPRGSGGADIQYF. The chain combines TRBV14 with TRBJ2-4, with 9 bases matching TRBD2. Germline lookup yields CDR1 SGHDN and CDR2 FVKESK. J lost 8 bases, V lost 4 bases, and 12 bases had no gene match. The CDR3 is made up of 16 amino acids.

This rearrangement joins TRBV7-8 to TRBJ1-2, with no clear D. V was trimmed by 0 bases and J by 4 bases, leaving 9 bases between them. Germline V CDR1 and CDR2: SGHVS, FQNEAQ. This CDR3 contains 14 residues. CDR3 in amino acids: CASSLAPESYGYTF. CDR3 bases: TGTGCCAGCAGCTTAGCGCCAGAATCCTATGGCTACACCTTC.

This CDR3 is CASSPGQGYYTF. The CDR3 DNA reads as TGTGCCAGCAGCCCCGGACAGGGCTACTACACCTTC. The V call is TRBV7-8, the J call TRBJ1-2; 8 positions agree with TRBD1. After removal of 5 bases from V and 10 bases from J, the junction contained 6 bases not matched to a gene. The CDR3 runs 12 residues. Per the germline V gene, CDR1 is SGHVS and CDR2 is FQNEAQ.

V usage is TRBV5-8 and J usage is TRBJ1-3; unclear D gene. The CDR3 is 14 amino acids. V was pared by 9 bases and J by 4 bases, with 17 bases between. CDR1 is SGHTS and CDR2 is YDEGEE in the germline V gene. The CDR3 loop is CATGRRAEGNTIYF. DNA of the CDR3: TGTGCCACTGGAAGGAGGGCAGAAGGAAACACCATATATTTT.

This sequence joins TRBV19 and TRBJ1-2; 8 bases line up with TRBD1. CDR3 length equals 15 residues. Germline CDR1 reads LNHDA; CDR2 reads SQIVND (reference sequence). Trimming removed 6 bases from V and 2 bases from J; junction bases left unmatched: 8. This CDR3 is CASRTTGGTNYGYTF. The CDR3 DNA reads as TGTGCCAGTAGGACAACAGGGGGAACGAACTATGGCTACACCTTC. Combining the CDR3 with reference TRBV19 and TRBJ1-2 gives the whole variable domain DGGITQSPKYLFRKEGQNVTLSCEQNLNHDAMYWYRQDPGQGLRLIYYSQIVNDFQKGDIAEGYSVSREKKESFPLTVTSAQKNPTAFYLCASRTTGGTNYGYTFGSGTRLTVV.

The rearrangement uses TRBV20-1 and TRBJ2-3; D gene unclear. Per germline, CDR1 DFQATT and CDR2 SNEGSKA (reference sequence). Trimming left V 6 bases short and J 3 bases short, with 7 bases between. The CDR3 sequence is 11 residues long. The CDR3 nucleotides read TGCAGTGCCCCCACAACAGATACGCAGTATTTT. This codes for CSAPTTDTQYF.

The chain recombines TRBV19 with TRBJ1-2; a possible D gene is TRBD1 (6 bases). CDR1 LNHDA and CDR2 SQIVND come from the germline V gene (reference sequence). This CDR3 spans 15 amino acids. Trimming pared 3 bases from V and 4 bases from J, leaving 15 bases between. The CDR3, as DNA: TGTGCCAGTAGTATTCTACCAGGGGTCGGCTATGGCTACACCTTC. Amino acids: CASSILPGVGYGYTF.

The rearrangement links TRBV7-8 to TRBJ1-2; the match to TRBD1 covers 9 bases. The CDR3 spans 16 residues. The germline V gene encodes CDR1 SGHVS and CDR2 FQNEAQ. The J segment lost 5 bases and the V segment lost 5 bases, leaving 12 bases of the junction unmatched. The CDR3 protein is CASSARTGDIGYGYTF. In DNA, the CDR3 is TGTGCCAGCAGCGCCAGGACAGGGGACATAGGGTATGGCTACACCTTC. Filled out from reference TRBV7-8 and TRBJ1-2, the complete variable domain reads GAGVSQSPRYKVAKRGQDVALRCDPISGHVSLFWYQQALGQGPEFLTYFQNEAQLDKSGLPSDRFFAERPEGSVSTLKIQRTQQEDSAVYLCASSARTGDIGYGYTFGSGTRLTVV.

This chain links TRBV27 with TRBJ2-7; 7 bases map to TRBD1. The CDR3 length is 14 residues. Germline CDR1 and CDR2: MNHEY and SMNVEV (reference sequence). J lost 3 bases, V lost 6 bases, and 8 bases had no gene match. CDR3 in DNA: TGTGCCAGCAGCTCAATCCGGGACAGCTACGAGCAGTACTTC. This translates into CASSSIRDSYEQYF.

This sequence joins TRBV7-9 and TRBJ2-3; 8 bases align to TRBD1. This CDR3 comprises 15 residues. CDR1 is SEHNR and CDR2 is FQNEAQ in the germline V gene (reference sequence). V lost 1 base and J lost 7; bases outside the gene matches: 7. DNA of the CDR3: TGTGCCAGCAGCTTAGACGGACAGGGTTCATATACGCAGTATTTT. Protein product: CASSLDGQGSYTQYF.

The chain is built from TRBV10-1 and TRBJ2-1; 10 bases are a match to TRBD2. J gave up 8 bases and V 5 bases, and 3 bases lay outside the gene matches. Per germline, CDR1 WNHNN and CDR2 SYGVQD (reference sequence). CDR3 size: 13 residues. The CDR3 here is CASSSGGADEQFF. CDR3 sequence (DNA): TGCGCCAGCAGTAGCGGGGGGGCCGATGAGCAGTTCTTC.

The chain joins TRBV7-9 to TRBJ1-2; perhaps TRBD1 as D (5 bases). CDR1 and CDR2 (germline): SEHNR, FQNEAQ (reference sequence). CDR3 length equals 14 residues. V lost 1 base and J 4 bases, leaving 10 bases between the germline ends. The CDR3 DNA reads as TGTGCCAGCAGCTTAGGGGGCGTACCCTATGGCTACACCTTC. This gives the protein CASSLGGVPYGYTF.

The V gene is TRBV29-1, the J gene TRBJ1-2; D unclear. Trimming removed 1 base at V and 4 bases at J, with 10 bases between. The germline V gene has CDR1 SQVTM and CDR2 ANQGSEA. The CDR3 totals 13 residues. CDR3 sequence: CSVEALRPYGYTF. CDR3 nucleotides: TGCAGCGTTGAAGCCCTACGCCCCTATGGCTACACCTTC.

V usage is TRBV4-1 and J usage is TRBJ1-6, with no clear D. Trimming removed 4 bases at V and 4 bases at J, with 14 bases between. The CDR3 has 16 amino acids. Germline-derived CDR1 and CDR2 are MGHRA and YSYEKL. CDR3 nucleotides: TGCGCCAGCAGCCCCCTCCCGACTGAGTATAATTCACCCCTCCACTTT. Translation gives CASSPLPTEYNSPLHF.

This rearrangement joins TRBV9 to TRBJ2-5; 11 nucleotides match TRBD2. This CDR3 is built from 14 residues. V was pared by 4 bases and J by 4 bases, with 3 bases of the junction left unmatched. CDR1 is SGDLS and CDR2 is YYNGEE in the germline V gene. CDR3 nucleotide sequence: TGTGCCAGCAGCATCGGACTAGCGGGAGAGACCCAGTACTTC. Translation gives CASSIGLAGETQYF. Full variable domain (rest looked up from reference TRBV9 and TRBJ2-5): DSGVTQTPKHLITATGQRVTLRCSPRSGDLSVYWYQQSLDQGLQFLIQYYNGEERAKGNILERFSAQQFPDLHSELNLSSLELGDSALYFCASSIGLAGETQYFGPGTRLLVL.

The chain combines TRBV5-5 with TRBJ2-1; D ambiguous. The ends were cut back, 0 bases at V and 0 bases at J, with 7 bases in the middle. The CDR3 extends over 15 amino acids. CDR1 is SGHKS and CDR2 is YYEKEE in the germline V gene (reference sequence). The CDR3 DNA reads as TGTGCCAGCAGCTTGGGACCAGGCTCCTACAATGAGCAGTTCTTC. Encoded protein: CASSLGPGSYNEQFF.

The J gene is TRBJ2-7, the V gene TRBV10-3, with D possibly matching TRBD1 (6 bases). Germline lookup yields CDR1 ENHRY and CDR2 SYGVKD. The V and J ends lost 0 bases and 2 bases respectively, with 8 bases between them. CDR3 size: 14 residues. The CDR3 loop is CAISESTGAYEQYF. CDR3 sequence (DNA): TGTGCCATCAGTGAGTCGACAGGAGCCTACGAGCAGTACTTC.

A few counts support this clone. The rearrangement joins TRBV29-1 to TRBJ2-4; perhaps TRBD1 as D (6 bases). The CDR3 has 16 amino acids. CDR1 is SQVTM, CDR2 ANQGSEA, per germline. Trimming stripped 0 bases from V and 0 bases from J, with 12 bases between. CDR3 DNA sequence: TGCAGCGTTGAAGACCCGGACAGCTTAGCCAAAAACATTCAGTACTTC. It codes for CSVEDPDSLAKNIQYF.

The chain joins TRBV5-1 to TRBJ1-4; D uncertain. Trimming cost V 0 bases and J 8 bases, with 14 bases left between them. This CDR3 region has 15 residues. CDR1 is SGHRS and CDR2 is YFSETQ in the germline V gene. Here the CDR3 reads CASSLEEGLEEKLFF. The CDR3 DNA is TGCGCCAGCAGCTTGGAGGAGGGCTTGGAAGAAAAACTGTTTTTT.

The V gene is TRBV6-5, the J gene TRBJ2-3; D unclear. V gave up 0 bases and J gave up 3 bases, with 10 bases separating them. The germline CDR1 and CDR2 sequences are MNHEY and SVGAGI. The CDR3 runs 15 residues. Written as DNA, the CDR3 is TGTGCCAGCAGTTACTCTCTCCTTGTGACAGATACGCAGTATTTT. Translation gives CASSYSLLVTDTQYF.

This chain links TRBV6-1 with TRBJ2-7; maybe TRBD1 (6 bases). This CDR3 has 14 residues. Trimming removed 6 bases from V and 3 bases from J, with 15 bases in between. Germline V gives CDR1 MNHNS, CDR2 SASEGT. The CDR3 DNA follows: TGTGCCAGCAGAGAGAGGGGGATAATCTACGAGCAGTACTTC. Its protein product is CASRERGIIYEQYF.

This clone was found once. DNA for the CDR3: TGTGCCAGTAGTTTCCCGGGAGAATCGAACACCGGGGAGCTGTTTTTT. It encodes CASSFPGESNTGELFF. The chain links TRBV19 to TRBJ2-2; a possible D gene is TRBD2 (6 bases). There are 16 residues in the CDR3. Germline CDR1 reads LNHDA; CDR2 reads SQIVND (reference sequence). The V gene lost 5 bases and the J gene lost 0 bases, with 13 bases spanning the gap.

Only one count was recorded for this clone. The V and J genes are TRBV18 and TRBJ2-3; D is possibly TRBD2 (5 bases). The CDR3 has 14 amino acids. Trimming took 4 bases from V and 3 from J, leaving 11 bases between them. From germline, CDR1 is KGHSH and CDR2 LQKENI. This chain's CDR3 is CASSLPLGTDTQYF. The CDR3 DNA reads TGTGCCAGCTCACTCCCACTAGGAACAGATACGCAGTATTTT.

On this clone: The junction departs from the called germline gene at one end, perhaps through a read error. This CDR3 is also generated by other DNA sequences in the sample. J is TRBJ2-6 and V is TRBV6-6; possible D gene TRBD1, 5 bases. Per germline, CDR1 MNHNY and CDR2 SVGAGI (reference sequence). This CDR3 comprises 16 residues. The DNA for the CDR3 is TGCGCCAGCAGACGCCGAAGGGGCTCTGGGGCCAACGTCCTGACTTTC. The encoded protein is CASRRRRGSGANVLTF.

The genes are TRBV25-1 and TRBJ2-7; 10 bases align to TRBD1. CDR1 is MGHDK and CDR2 is SYGVNS in the germline V gene. The CDR3 extends over 15 amino acids. Trimming at V came to 4 bases and at J to 2 bases, leaving 5 bases not matched to a gene. CDR3 protein: CASSVSGQGAYEQYF. DNA of the CDR3: TGTGCCAGCAGTGTTTCCGGACAGGGGGCCTACGAGCAGTACTTC.